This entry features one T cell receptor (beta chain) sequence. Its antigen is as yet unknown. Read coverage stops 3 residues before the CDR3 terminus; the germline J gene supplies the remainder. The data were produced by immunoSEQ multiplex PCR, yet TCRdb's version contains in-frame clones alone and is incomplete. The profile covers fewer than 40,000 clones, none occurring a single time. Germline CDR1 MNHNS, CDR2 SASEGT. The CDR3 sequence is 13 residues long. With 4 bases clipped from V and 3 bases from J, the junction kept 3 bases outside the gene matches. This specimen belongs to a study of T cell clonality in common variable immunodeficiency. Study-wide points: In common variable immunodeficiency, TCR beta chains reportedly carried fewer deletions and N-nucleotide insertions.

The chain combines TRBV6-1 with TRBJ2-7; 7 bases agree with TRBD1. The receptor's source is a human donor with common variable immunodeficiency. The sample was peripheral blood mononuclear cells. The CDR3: CASSVRQGYEQYF. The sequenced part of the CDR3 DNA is TGTGCCAGCAGTGTCAGACAGGGCTACGAG.